The entry below describes one T cell receptor (beta chain). Its matching antigen is unknown. The sample comes from a study of shared clonotypes between healthy human individuals. Sequencing was at deep level. Repertoires were generated with immunoSEQ multiplex PCR, while TCRdb's copy carries only in-frame clones and drops some. The sample yields approximately 2,000,000 clones, 90% to 95% seen once. The V and J ends lost 6 bases and 5 bases respectively, with 17 bases between them. CDR1 MNHEY and CDR2 SMNVEV come from the germline V gene (reference sequence). The CDR3 runs to 14 residues. Findings and caveats of the study: Unshared clonotypes carried lower generation probabilities than those common to all four donors. Investigators expected sequencing depth to affect clonotype sharing among donors.

Naive CD8 cells comprised CD45RO-negative, CCR7-positively selected cells, excluding terminally differentiated effector memory CD45RA+ cells. All donors were Caucasian adults living in Nashville, Tennessee. The sequenced material came from naive CD8+ T cells from PBMCs. This clonotype was sampled from a man younger than 30 in good health. Some clones in this sample may be carry-over from other donors' samples. The chain is built from TRBV27 and TRBJ2-7; D may be TRBD1 or TRBD2 (5 bases each). The CDR3 coding sequence is TGTGCCAGCAGAGAATCAGGGAGATTCAACGAGCAGTACTTC. Its translation: CASRESGRFNEQYF.